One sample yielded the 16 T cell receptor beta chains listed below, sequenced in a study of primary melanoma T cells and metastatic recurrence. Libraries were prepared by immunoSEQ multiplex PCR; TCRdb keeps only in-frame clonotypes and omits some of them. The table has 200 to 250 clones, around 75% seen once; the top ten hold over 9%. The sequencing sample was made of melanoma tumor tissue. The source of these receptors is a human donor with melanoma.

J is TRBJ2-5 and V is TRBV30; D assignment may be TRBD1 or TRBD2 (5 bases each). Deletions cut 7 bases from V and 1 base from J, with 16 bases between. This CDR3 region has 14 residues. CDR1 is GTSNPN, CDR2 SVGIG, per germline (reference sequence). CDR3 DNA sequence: TGTGCCTTTACAGGAGGACTGTTCCAAGAGACCCAGTACTTC. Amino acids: CAFTGGLFQETQYF.

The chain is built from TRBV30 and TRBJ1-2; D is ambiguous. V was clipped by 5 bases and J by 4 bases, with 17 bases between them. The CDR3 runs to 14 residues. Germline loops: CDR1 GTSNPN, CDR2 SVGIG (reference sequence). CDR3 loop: CAWAPNLLSYGYTF. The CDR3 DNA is TGTGCCTGGGCGCCCAATTTACTAAGCTATGGCTACACCTTC.

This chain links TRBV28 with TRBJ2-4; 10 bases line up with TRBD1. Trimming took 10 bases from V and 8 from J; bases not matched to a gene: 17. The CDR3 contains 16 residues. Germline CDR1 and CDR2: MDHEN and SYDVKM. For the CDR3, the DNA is TGTGCCACTGGAGTAGGACAGGGGGTTCCTTATGACATTCAGTACTTC. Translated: CATGVGQGVPYDIQYF.

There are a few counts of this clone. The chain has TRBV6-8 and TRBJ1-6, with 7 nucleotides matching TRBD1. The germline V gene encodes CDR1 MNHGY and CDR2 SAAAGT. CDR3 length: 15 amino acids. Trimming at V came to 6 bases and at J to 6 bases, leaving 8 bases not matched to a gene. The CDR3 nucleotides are TGTGCCAGCAGGGGGACAGCTGGCCGTAATTCACCCCTCCACTTT. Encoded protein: CASRGTAGRNSPLHF.

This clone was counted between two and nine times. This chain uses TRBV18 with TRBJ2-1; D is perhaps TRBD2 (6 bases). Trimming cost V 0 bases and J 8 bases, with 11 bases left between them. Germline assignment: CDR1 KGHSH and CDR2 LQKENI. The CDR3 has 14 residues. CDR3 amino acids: CASSPPSLAHEQFF. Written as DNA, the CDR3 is TGTGCCAGCTCACCACCCTCACTAGCACATGAGCAGTTCTTC.

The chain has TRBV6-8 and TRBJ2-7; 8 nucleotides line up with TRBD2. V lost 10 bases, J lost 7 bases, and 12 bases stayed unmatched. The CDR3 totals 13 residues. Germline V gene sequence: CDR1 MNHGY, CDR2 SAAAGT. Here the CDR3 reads CATFDGTRGEQYF. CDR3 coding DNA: TGTGCCACCTTCGACGGGACTAGGGGGGAGCAGTACTTC.

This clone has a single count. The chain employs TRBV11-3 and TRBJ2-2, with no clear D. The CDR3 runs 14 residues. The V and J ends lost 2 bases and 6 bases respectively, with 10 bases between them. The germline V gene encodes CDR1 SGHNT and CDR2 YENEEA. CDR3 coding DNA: TGTGCCAGCAGCTTAACTGGGATCTCCGGGGAGCTGTTTTTT. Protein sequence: CASSLTGISGELFF.

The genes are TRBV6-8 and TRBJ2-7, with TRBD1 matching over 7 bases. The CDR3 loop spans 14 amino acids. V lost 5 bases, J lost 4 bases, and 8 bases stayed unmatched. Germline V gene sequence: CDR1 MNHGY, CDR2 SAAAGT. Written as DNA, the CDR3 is TGTGCCAGCAGTGCAAGGACAGGCCCTTACGAGCAGTACTTC. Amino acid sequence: CASSARTGPYEQYF.

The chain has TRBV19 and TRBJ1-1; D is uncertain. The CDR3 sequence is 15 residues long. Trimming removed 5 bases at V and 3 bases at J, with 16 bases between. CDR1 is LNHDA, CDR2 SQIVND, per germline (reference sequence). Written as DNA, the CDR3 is TGTGCCAGTAGTGCCCACTCGGGAGCGCACACTGAAGCTTTCTTT. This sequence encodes CASSAHSGAHTEAFF.

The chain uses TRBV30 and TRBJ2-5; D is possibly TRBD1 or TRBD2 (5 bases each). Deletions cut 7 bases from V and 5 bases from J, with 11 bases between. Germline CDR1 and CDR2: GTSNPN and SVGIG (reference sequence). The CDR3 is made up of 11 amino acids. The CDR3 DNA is TGTGCCTCCAGTGAGGGGGAGACCCAGTACTTC. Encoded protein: CASSEGETQYF.

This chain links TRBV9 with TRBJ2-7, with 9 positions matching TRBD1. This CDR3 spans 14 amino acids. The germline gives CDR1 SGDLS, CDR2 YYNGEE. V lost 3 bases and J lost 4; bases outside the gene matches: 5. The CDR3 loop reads CASSALDRGYEQYF. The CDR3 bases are TGTGCCAGCAGCGCTTTGGACAGGGGTTACGAGCAGTACTTC.

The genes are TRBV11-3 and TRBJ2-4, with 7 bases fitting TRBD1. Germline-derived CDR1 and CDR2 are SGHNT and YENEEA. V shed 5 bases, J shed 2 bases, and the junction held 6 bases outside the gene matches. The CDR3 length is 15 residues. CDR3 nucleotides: TGTGCCAGCAGCCCAAGACAGGGATCCAAAAACATTCAGTACTTC. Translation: CASSPRQGSKNIQYF.

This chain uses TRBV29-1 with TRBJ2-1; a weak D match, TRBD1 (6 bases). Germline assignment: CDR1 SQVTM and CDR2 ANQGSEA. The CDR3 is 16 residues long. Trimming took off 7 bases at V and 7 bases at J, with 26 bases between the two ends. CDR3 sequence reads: CSARQGFPGWTNEQFF. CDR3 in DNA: TGCAGCGCCCGCCAGGGGTTTCCCGGTTGGACGAATGAGCAGTTCTTC.

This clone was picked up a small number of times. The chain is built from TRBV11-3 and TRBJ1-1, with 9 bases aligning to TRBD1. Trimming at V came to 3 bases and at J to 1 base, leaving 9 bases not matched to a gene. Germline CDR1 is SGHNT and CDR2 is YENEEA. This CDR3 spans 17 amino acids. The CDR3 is CASSFRGQGRWNTEAFF. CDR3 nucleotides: TGTGCCAGCAGCTTCCGAGGACAGGGGAGGTGGAACACTGAAGCTTTCTTT.

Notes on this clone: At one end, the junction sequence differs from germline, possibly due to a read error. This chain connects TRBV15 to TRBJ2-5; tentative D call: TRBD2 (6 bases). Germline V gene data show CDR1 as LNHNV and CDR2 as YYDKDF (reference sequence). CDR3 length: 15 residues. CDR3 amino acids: CATSTTRMAQEIQYF. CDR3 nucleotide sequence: TGTGCCACCAGCACGACTAGGATGGCTCAAGAGATCCAGTACTTC.

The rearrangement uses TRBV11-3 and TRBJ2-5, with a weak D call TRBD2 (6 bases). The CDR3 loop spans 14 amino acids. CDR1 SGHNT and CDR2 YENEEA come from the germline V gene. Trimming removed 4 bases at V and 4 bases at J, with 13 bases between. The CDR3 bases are TGTGCCAGCAGCTCGAGCCGGAGGGGAGAGACCCAGTACTTC. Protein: CASSSSRRGETQYF.